One and the same sample provided the 32 T cell receptor beta chains below, sequenced in a study of cytomegalovirus exposure and HLA in healthy donors. PCR was performed using 60 Vbeta and 13 Jbeta primers. Repertoires were generated with immunoSEQ multiplex PCR, while TCRdb's copy carries only in-frame clones and drops some. The table includes more than 95,000 clones, roughly 75% detected once. Input material: PBMCs. These receptors all stem from a middle-aged woman in good health and CMV-seronegative.

The sample holds one count of this clone. The chain has TRBV7-6 and TRBJ2-7; no clear D gene. The CDR3 is 18 amino acids. Germline values: CDR1 SGHVS, CDR2 FNYEAQ. Trimming shortened V by 7 bases and J by 6 bases, and 31 bases separated the two germline ends. The CDR3 here is CASTPSRLASQTFGEQYF. For the CDR3, the DNA is TGTGCCAGCACCCCCTCCCGGCTGGCATCCCAGACTTTTGGCGAGCAGTACTTC.

V is TRBV14 and J is TRBJ1-2; D is uncertain. Germline V gives CDR1 SGHDN, CDR2 FVKESK. Trimming removed 4 bases at V and 1 base at J, with 7 bases between. This CDR3 is 13 amino acids long. In DNA, the CDR3 is TGTGCCAGCAGCCCCCAGATTAACTATGGCTACACCTTC. Amino acid sequence: CASSPQINYGYTF.

The chain links TRBV18 to TRBJ1-2; maybe TRBD1 (5 bases). Germline assignment: CDR1 KGHSH and CDR2 LQKENI. The CDR3 is 13 amino acids. V was pared by 6 bases and J by 5 bases, with 13 bases between. CDR3 nucleotide sequence: TGTGCCAGCTCCTCGGAGCAGGGATATGGCTACACCTTC. Residues: CASSSEQGYGYTF.

This chain uses TRBV6-1 with TRBJ2-1; 7 nucleotides align to TRBD2. With 4 bases clipped from V and 0 bases from J, the junction kept 6 bases outside the gene matches. CDR3 size: 16 residues. CDR1 and CDR2 (germline): MNHNS, SASEGT. CDR3 in DNA: TGTGCCAGCAGTGTTCCTGGCGGGAGCTCCTACAATGAGCAGTTCTTC. Amino acids: CASSVPGGSSYNEQFF.

The chain has TRBV19 and TRBJ1-5, with TRBD1 identical over 8 bases. This CDR3 contains 16 residues. V lost 1 base, J lost 7 bases, and 9 bases stayed unmatched. Germline-derived CDR1 and CDR2 are LNHDA and SQIVND (reference sequence). The CDR3 loop is CASSIGRQGLGQPQHF. The CDR3, as DNA: TGTGCCAGTAGTATAGGGAGACAGGGGTTGGGGCAGCCCCAGCATTTT.

This clone was observed a handful of times. CDR3 nucleotide sequence: TGCGCCAGCAGCCAACAGCGAGCGGGGTTAAGCTCCTACGAGCAGTACTTC. It translates to CASSQQRAGLSSYEQYF. V usage is TRBV4-3 and J usage is TRBJ2-7, with TRBD2 matching 7 bases. V trimming: 2 bases; J trimming: 0 bases; junction bases outside the gene matches: 10. CDR1 LGHNA and CDR2 YSLEER come from the germline V gene. This CDR3 is 17 amino acids long.

The V gene is TRBV28, the J gene TRBJ1-1, with TRBD1 matching 7 bases. CDR3 length: 14 amino acids. Looked up from germline, CDR1 is MDHEN and CDR2 is SYDVKM. Trimming took 10 bases from V and 4 from J; bases not matched to a gene: 12. This chain's CDR3 is CATESTGAFTEAFF. DNA of the CDR3: TGTGCCACCGAATCTACAGGGGCCTTCACTGAAGCTTTCTTT. Full variable domain (missing parts from reference TRBV28 and TRBJ1-1): DVKVTQSSRYLVKRTGEKVFLECVQDMDHENMFWYRQDPGLGLRLIYFSYDVKMKEKGDIPEGYSVSREKKERFSLILESASTNQTSMYLCATESTGAFTEAFFGQGTRLTVV.

The genes are TRBV18 and TRBJ2-7, with TRBD2 identical over 8 bases. There are 12 residues in the CDR3. J was trimmed by 13 bases and V by 4 bases; bases with no gene match: 9. Germline CDR1 is KGHSH and CDR2 is LQKENI. The CDR3 reads CASSRELAGPYF. CDR3 in DNA: TGTGCCAGCTCACGCGAGCTAGCGGGTCCATACTTC.

The V and J genes are TRBV28 and TRBJ1-1, with a weak D call TRBD1 (5 bases). Between the trimmed V and J ends, which lost 3 bases and 8 bases, there was a span of 13 bases. Germline V gene data show CDR1 as MDHEN and CDR2 as SYDVKM. The CDR3 is 13 residues long. CDR3 coding DNA: TGTGCCAGCAGTTTCCAAGGACCAGGGGAAGCTTTCTTT. Amino acids: CASSFQGPGEAFF.

This chain joins TRBV27 and TRBJ2-2, with a possible D match to TRBD2 (6 bases). Germline values: CDR1 MNHEY, CDR2 SMNVEV (reference sequence). The length of the CDR3 is 15 residues. The V gene lost 5 bases and the J gene lost 0 bases, with 10 bases spanning the gap. DNA of the CDR3: TGTGCCAGCAGTCCAAGCGGGTCGAACACCGGGGAGCTGTTTTTT. This sequence encodes CASSPSGSNTGELFF.

This clone was observed a handful of times. A junction end diverges from the germline sequence, so it may reflect a read error. The rearrangement uses TRBV7-7 and TRBJ2-2; D unclear. The CDR3 consists of 13 residues. The germline V gene has CDR1 SSHAT and CDR2 FNYEAQ (reference sequence). The CDR3 loop reads CASSLGRTGELFF. Written as DNA, the CDR3 is TGTGCTAGCAGCTTAGGGCGGACCGGGGAGCTGTTTTTT.

The V gene is TRBV28, the J gene TRBJ2-5, with TRBD1 matching 12 bases. Unmatched junction bases numbered 6, after V lost 5 bases and J lost 5 bases. This CDR3 is 15 amino acids long. Germline V gene data show CDR1 as MDHEN and CDR2 as SYDVKM. The CDR3 loop is CASSPGQGAWETQYF. CDR3 nucleotides: TGTGCCAGCAGTCCGGGACAGGGGGCATGGGAGACCCAGTACTTC.

The chain uses TRBV4-1 and TRBJ1-1, with TRBD1 matching 10 bases. This CDR3 comprises 16 residues. Germline CDR1 and CDR2: MGHRA and YSYEKL. V trimming: 3 bases; J trimming: 10 bases; junction bases outside the gene matches: 14. DNA of the CDR3: TGCGCCAGCAGCCAGGTCCCCGGGACAGGGGCGATAGGAGCTTTCTTT. Protein: CASSQVPGTGAIGAFF.

This chain joins TRBV7-9 and TRBJ2-7; TRBD2 is a possible D gene (5 bases). The CDR3 has 14 residues. The V gene lost 2 bases and the J gene lost 0 bases, with 8 bases spanning the gap. The V gene's germline CDR1 is SEHNR and CDR2 FQNEAQ (reference sequence). DNA for the CDR3: TGTGCCAGCAGCTTATCGGGGAGCTCCTACGAGCAGTACTTC. This encodes CASSLSGSSYEQYF.

This sequence joins TRBV28 and TRBJ2-7, with 7 bases identical to TRBD1. CDR3 length: 13 residues. Per the germline V gene, CDR1 is MDHEN and CDR2 is SYDVKM. V lost 3 bases to trimming and J lost 5 bases; unmatched junction nucleotides: 4. DNA of the CDR3: TGTGCCAGCAGTTTTGGGGACAGCGACGAGCAGTACTTC. Residues: CASSFGDSDEQYF.

This sequence joins TRBV29-1 and TRBJ1-1; D call uncertain. CDR1 and CDR2 from the germline V gene are SQVTM and ANQGSEA. The CDR3 covers 12 residues. The ends were cut back, 5 bases at V and 4 bases at J, with 11 bases in the middle. CDR3 sequence (DNA): TGCAGCGTTCGGTTGGGAGGCACTGAAGCTTTCTTT. Protein product: CSVRLGGTEAFF.

The chain links TRBV4-3 to TRBJ2-7, with 8 bases aligning to TRBD2. The length of the CDR3 is 12 residues. The V segment lost 5 bases and the J segment 6 bases; nucleotides outside the gene matches: 3. Germline V gene data show CDR1 as LGHNA and CDR2 as YSLEER. This chain's CDR3 is CASSFGTSEQYF. The CDR3 DNA is TGCGCCAGCAGCTTCGGGACTAGCGAGCAGTACTTC.

This clone was recorded a few times. V gene TRBV7-9 combines with J gene TRBJ1-1; 7 bases are a match to TRBD1. The CDR3 contains 14 residues. V lost 2 bases and J lost 3; bases outside the gene matches: 3. Germline CDR1 reads SEHNR; CDR2 reads FQNEAQ (reference sequence). Written as DNA, the CDR3 is TGTGCCAGCAGCTTATCGACAGGGTACACTGAAGCTTTCTTT. It translates to CASSLSTGYTEAFF.

The chain employs TRBV7-2 and TRBJ2-1; D is uncertain. V lost 2 bases and J lost 9, with 5 bases in between. This CDR3 is 11 amino acids long. CDR1 is SGHTA and CDR2 is FQGNSA in the germline V gene. The CDR3 here is CASSLSVEQFF. The CDR3 DNA reads as TGTGCCAGCAGCTTATCCGTTGAGCAGTTCTTC.

The chain employs TRBV30 and TRBJ1-2; 8 nucleotides align to TRBD1. Germline V gives CDR1 GTSNPN, CDR2 SVGIG (reference sequence). V lost 5 bases to trimming and J lost 4 bases; unmatched junction nucleotides: 9. The CDR3 contains 14 residues. The CDR3 spells CAWPRTGSGYGYTF. The DNA of the CDR3 is TGTGCCTGGCCTCGGACAGGGAGCGGCTATGGCTACACCTTC.

The chain links TRBV7-9 to TRBJ2-5, with 8 bases aligning to TRBD1. With the DNA end fitting TRBJ2-7 better, the J assignment may be wrong. This CDR3 has 14 residues. Germline-derived CDR1 and CDR2 are SEHNR and FQNEAQ (reference sequence). The CDR3 sequence: CASSGMGQAYEQYF. The DNA for the CDR3 is TGTGCCAGCAGCGGCATGGGACAGGCCTACGAGCAGTACTTC.

The chain links TRBV7-3 to TRBJ2-1; possible D gene TRBD2, 5 bases. The germline V gene encodes CDR1 SGHTA and CDR2 FQGTGA. CDR3 length: 13 residues. Trimming took off 1 base at V and 6 bases at J, with 7 bases between the two ends. The CDR3 protein is CASSLISANEQFF. The CDR3 coding sequence is TGTGCCAGCAGCTTAATTAGCGCCAATGAGCAGTTCTTC.

The chain links TRBV4-1 to TRBJ2-1, with 12 bases lining up with TRBD2. The V and J ends lost 1 base and 8 bases, in that order; junction bases with no gene match: 6. From germline, CDR1 is MGHRA and CDR2 YSYEKL. The CDR3 runs 16 residues. CDR3 in amino acids: CASSQVVTSGSYEQFF. In DNA form, the CDR3 reads TGCGCCAGCAGCCAAGTGGTGACTAGCGGGAGTTATGAGCAGTTCTTC.

The V and J genes are TRBV28 and TRBJ1-2; D unresolved. The CDR3 is 12 residues long. Germline lookup yields CDR1 MDHEN and CDR2 SYDVKM. With 6 bases removed from V and 0 bases from J, the gap between germline ends came to 5 bases. Here the CDR3 DNA reads TGTGCCAGCAGCCAGGCTAACTATGGCTACACCTTC. It is translated as CASSQANYGYTF.

This clone was counted once. The chain uses TRBV7-2 and TRBJ2-5; maybe TRBD2 (5 bases). Germline V gene data show CDR1 as SGHTA and CDR2 as FQGNSA. This CDR3 is 12 amino acids long. V was trimmed by 6 bases and J by 4 bases, leaving 9 bases between them. CDR3 bases: TGTGCCAGCAGTTGGGCGGGAGAGACCCAGTACTTC. Encoded protein: CASSWAGETQYF.

The chain joins TRBV5-1 to TRBJ2-1; D is perhaps TRBD1 (5 bases). Looked up from germline, CDR1 is SGHRS and CDR2 is YFSETQ. With 0 bases removed from V and 12 bases from J, the gap between germline ends came to 22 bases. CDR3 length equals 16 residues. CDR3 coding DNA: TGCGCCAGCAGCTTGGAGGGCTACCCACAGGCTGGTGTGCAGTTCTTC. It is translated as CASSLEGYPQAGVQFF.

To note about this clone: An end of the junction differs from the germline gene, which may be a read error. CDR3 coding DNA: TGTGCTAGCAGCTTAGAGTCTGGCTGGTCCGCCTACAATGAGCAGTTCTTC. Amino acid sequence: CASSLESGWSAYNEQFF. The gene calls are TRBV7-7 and TRBJ2-1, with D hard to call. The V gene's germline CDR1 is SSHAT and CDR2 FNYEAQ (reference sequence). This CDR3 comprises 17 residues.

For this clone: An end of the junction differs from the germline gene, which may be a read error. This chain's CDR3 is CSVPTGVGISIF. Here the CDR3 DNA reads TGCAGCGTACCGACAGGGGTGGGGATATCGATCTTT. The chain joins TRBV29-1 to TRBJ1-1; 8 nucleotides line up with TRBD1. Germline CDR1 reads SQVTM; CDR2 reads ANQGSEA. The length of the CDR3 is 12 residues.

The V and J genes are TRBV18 and TRBJ1-5; no firm D call. The CDR3 loop spans 13 amino acids. Deletions cut 4 bases from V and 5 bases from J, with 9 bases between. Per germline, CDR1 KGHSH and CDR2 LQKENI. The CDR3 DNA reads as TGTGCCAGCTCACTCCACGAGGATCAGCCCCAGCATTTT. This encodes CASSLHEDQPQHF.

The CDR3 region has the DNA TGCAGCGCCGGTGGACATATCACTGAAGCTTTCTTT. Protein: CSAGGHITEAFF. The chain couples TRBV29-1 to TRBJ1-1; D may be TRBD1 (5 bases). Deletions cut 7 bases from V and 4 bases from J, with 13 bases between. CDR1 SQVTM and CDR2 ANQGSEA come from the germline V gene. The CDR3 length is 12 residues.

Only one count was recorded for this clone. This chain joins TRBV27 and TRBJ2-7; D may be TRBD1 (5 bases). V was trimmed by 3 bases and J by 3 bases, leaving 18 bases between them. Germline values: CDR1 MNHEY, CDR2 SMNVEV (reference sequence). This CDR3 is built from 16 residues. The CDR3: CASSFDLRVWGYEQYF. CDR3 in DNA: TGTGCCAGCAGTTTCGACCTCAGGGTCTGGGGCTACGAGCAGTACTTC.

Only a few counts were recorded for this clone. The rearrangement uses TRBV27 and TRBJ2-5; the D gene is possibly TRBD2 (6 bases). V was cut by 4 bases and J by 4 bases, with 22 bases left in between. The germline V gene encodes CDR1 MNHEY and CDR2 SMNVEV (reference sequence). This CDR3 spans 17 amino acids. The CDR3 DNA reads TGTGCCAGCAGTTCGCTCCTGGGACTCCACGGAGGAGAGACCCAGTACTTC. Its protein product is CASSSLLGLHGGETQYF.